These 25 T cell receptor beta chains were sequenced from one sample in a study of blood T cell repertoires in COVID-19. Clones were read by immunoSEQ multiplex PCR, and TCRdb kept only the in-frame ones, dropping some. The sample yields about 120,000 clones, 85% seen once. Sequenced material: peripheral blood. These receptors were collected from a man aged 80 or over with acute or convalescent COVID-19.

V is TRBV27 and J is TRBJ1-4, with 8 bases lining up with TRBD1. V dropped 5 bases and J dropped 11; count of bases not matched to a gene: 13. Per germline, CDR1 MNHEY and CDR2 SMNVEV (reference sequence). CDR3 length equals 15 residues. CDR3 amino acids: CASSPQGASSVKLFF. The CDR3 DNA is TGTGCCAGCAGTCCTCAGGGGGCTTCCTCCGTTAAACTGTTTTTT.

V and J are TRBV6-5 and TRBJ2-5; 7 bases are shared with TRBD1. V gave up 0 bases and J gave up 4 bases; unmatched junction bases: 8. Germline CDR1 is MNHEY and CDR2 is SVGAGI. The CDR3 sequence is 16 residues long. CDR3 residues: CASSYSWTGQGETQYF. CDR3 DNA: TGTGCCAGCAGTTACTCGTGGACAGGTCAGGGAGAGACCCAGTACTTC.

The chain couples TRBV6-2 or TRBV6-3 to TRBJ2-1; tentatively, D is TRBD2 (5 bases). V was trimmed by 2 bases and J by 3 bases, leaving 11 bases between them. Germline CDR1 is MNHEY and CDR2 is SVGEGT. This CDR3 spans 15 amino acids. The DNA for the CDR3 is TGTGCCAGCAGTTACAGGCGAGGGATCTACAATGAGCAGTTCTTC. This codes for CASSYRRGIYNEQFF.

The chain is built from TRBV5-6 and TRBJ1-1; 9 bases line up with TRBD1. The CDR3 runs 13 residues. CDR1 SGHDT and CDR2 YYEEEE come from the germline V gene. V lost 7 bases and J lost 1; bases outside the gene matches: 2. The CDR3 sequence: CASDRGANTEAFF. DNA for the CDR3: TGTGCCAGCGACAGGGGGGCGAACACTGAAGCTTTCTTT.

This clone occurred once. The chain carries TRBV2 and TRBJ2-3, with D tentatively TRBD2 (5 bases). The germline V gene has CDR1 SNHLY and CDR2 FYNNEI. V dropped 11 bases and J dropped 6 bases, with 12 bases sitting between them. This CDR3 is 11 amino acids long. The CDR3 sequence: CAGASYDTQYF. CDR3 nucleotides: TGTGCCGGCGCTAGCTACGATACGCAGTATTTT.

The V and J genes are TRBV7-6 and TRBJ2-1; 7 bases match TRBD2. CDR1 and CDR2 from the germline V gene are SGHVS and FNYEAQ. V shed 0 bases, J shed 5 bases, and the junction held 10 bases outside the gene matches. The CDR3 covers 17 residues. The CDR3 region is CASSLASAGVVDNEQFF. CDR3 nucleotide sequence: TGTGCCAGCAGCTTAGCCTCGGCGGGAGTGGTCGACAATGAGCAGTTCTTC.

The chain links TRBV11-2 to TRBJ2-2; 11 positions match TRBD1. V dropped 5 bases and J dropped 4; count of bases not matched to a gene: 6. The CDR3 has 16 residues. CDR1 SGHAT and CDR2 FQNNGV come from the germline V gene. DNA of the CDR3: TGTGCCAGCAGCCCCATAGGGACAGGGGGCACCGGGGAGCTGTTTTTT. Translated, it gives CASSPIGTGGTGELFF. Looking up the rest from reference TRBV11-2 and TRBJ2-2 gives the full variable domain: EAGVAQSPRYKIIEKRQSVAFWCNPISGHATLYWYQQILGQGPKLLIQFQNNGVVDDSQLPKDRFSAERLKGVDSTLKIQPAKLEDSAVYLCASSPIGTGGTGELFFGEGSRLTVL.

CDR3 DNA sequence: TGTGCCAGCAGTTTAGGGGGAACTAGCGGGAGGCGTGAGCAGTTCTTC. Its protein product is CASSLGGTSGRREQFF. The gene calls are TRBV28 and TRBJ2-1, with 12 bases lining up with TRBD2. V shed 2 bases and J 9 bases; nucleotides not matched to a gene: 8. The CDR3 loop spans 16 amino acids. The germline V gene encodes CDR1 MDHEN and CDR2 SYDVKM.

This clone was found once. The rearrangement uses TRBV18 and TRBJ2-7, with D hard to call. Between the trimmed V and J ends, which lost 1 base and 0 bases, there was a span of 4 bases. The CDR3 extends over 13 amino acids. The germline V gene has CDR1 KGHSH and CDR2 LQKENI. The CDR3 region has the DNA TGTGCCAGCTCACCACAGAGCTCCTACGAGCAGTACTTC. Translated: CASSPQSSYEQYF. Full variable domain (remainder filled in from reference TRBV18 and TRBJ2-7): NAGVMQNPRHLVRRRGQEARLRCSPMKGHSHVYWYRQLPEEGLKFMVYLQKENIIDESGMPKERFSAEFPKEGPSILRIQQVVRGDSAAYFCASSPQSSYEQYFGPGTRLTVT.

The chain links TRBV9 to TRBJ1-1; no definite D call. Germline CDR1 SGDLS, CDR2 YYNGEE. CDR3 size: 14 residues. V was trimmed by 0 bases and J by 7 bases, leaving 13 bases between them. The CDR3 loop is CASSVGLGSYEAFF. The CDR3 nucleotides are TGTGCCAGCAGCGTAGGGTTAGGGAGTTATGAAGCTTTCTTT.

This clone was counted a single time. The rearrangement uses TRBV27 and TRBJ2-7, with D possibly TRBD2 on 5 matching bases. CDR3 length equals 14 residues. Trimming removed 4 bases at V and 0 bases at J, with 10 bases between. CDR1 is MNHEY and CDR2 is SMNVEV in the germline V gene (reference sequence). This CDR3 reads CASSYLTSSYEQYF. CDR3 bases: TGTGCCAGCAGTTACCTTACTAGCTCCTACGAGCAGTACTTC.

This chain uses TRBV29-1 with TRBJ2-2; 7 bases match TRBD2. The CDR3 spans 14 residues. CDR1 and CDR2 from the germline V gene are SQVTM and ANQGSEA. The V gene end was trimmed by 6 bases and the J gene end by 1 base; junction bases not matched to a gene: 5. CDR3 sequence (DNA): TGCAGCGTCACCGGGACTAAGAACACCGGGGAGCTGTTTTTT. It specifies CSVTGTKNTGELFF.

The chain couples TRBV5-1 to TRBJ2-5; 7 positions match TRBD1. This CDR3 is 13 amino acids long. Germline CDR1 is SGHRS and CDR2 is YFSETQ. V dropped 4 bases and J dropped 5; count of bases not matched to a gene: 5. CDR3 residues: CASSEGARETQYF. Written as DNA, the CDR3 is TGCGCCAGCAGCGAGGGGGCACGGGAGACCCAGTACTTC. The full variable domain, rest sourced from reference TRBV5-1 and TRBJ2-5, is KAGVTQTPRYLIKTRGQQVTLSCSPISGHRSVSWYQQTPGQGLQFLFEYFSETQRNKGNFPGRFSGRQFSNSRSEMNVSTLELGDSALYLCASSEGARETQYFGPGTRLLVL.

The chain combines TRBV7-3 with TRBJ2-3; 11 bases fit TRBD2. This CDR3 spans 15 amino acids. Trimming took 1 base from V and 9 from J; bases not matched to a gene: 6. Germline V lookup: CDR1 SGHTA, CDR2 FQGTGA. CDR3 residues: CASSLNSGGASTQYF. For the CDR3, the DNA is TGTGCCAGCAGCTTAAATAGCGGGGGGGCCTCGACGCAGTATTTT.

The rearrangement joins TRBV15 to TRBJ2-7, with 9 nucleotides matching TRBD2. Germline CDR1 and CDR2: LNHNV and YYDKDF (reference sequence). V trimming: 5 bases; J trimming: 3 bases; junction bases outside the gene matches: 8. This CDR3 has 15 amino acids. CDR3 amino acids: CATSGSGSKGYEQYF. Here the CDR3 DNA reads TGTGCCACCAGCGGTAGCGGGAGTAAGGGCTACGAGCAGTACTTC.

The J gene is TRBJ2-7, the V gene TRBV7-2, with 8 bases fitting TRBD2. The CDR3 contains 14 residues. The V segment lost 5 bases and the J segment 7 bases; nucleotides outside the gene matches: 10. CDR1 is SGHTA and CDR2 is FQGNSA in the germline V gene. The CDR3 region is CASSIGLAVREQYF. Written as DNA, the CDR3 is TGTGCCAGCAGCATTGGACTAGCCGTTCGGGAGCAGTACTTC.

This clone was detected once. J is TRBJ2-5 and V is TRBV2; TRBD1 agrees at 7 bases. V gave up 4 bases and J gave up 3 bases; unmatched junction bases: 2. The germline V gene has CDR1 SNHLY and CDR2 FYNNEI. This CDR3 is built from 13 residues. CDR3 DNA sequence: TGTGCCAGCAGTGCCAGGGGGAAAGAGACCCAGTACTTC. Amino acid sequence: CASSARGKETQYF.

The J gene is TRBJ2-5, the V gene TRBV5-5; 15 nucleotides line up with TRBD2. Germline V gene data show CDR1 as SGHKS and CDR2 as YYEKEE (reference sequence). The CDR3 sequence is 16 residues long. V dropped 4 bases and J dropped 2; count of bases not matched to a gene: 3. CDR3 sequence (DNA): TGTGCCAGCAGCCCCGGACTAGCGGGGGGGCAAGAGACCCAGTACTTC. Protein: CASSPGLAGGQETQYF.

The V call is TRBV6-2 or TRBV6-3, the J call TRBJ1-4; TRBD1 is a possible D gene (6 bases). CDR3 length: 14 amino acids. Between the trimmed V and J ends, which lost 0 bases and 8 bases, there was a span of 10 bases. Germline loops: CDR1 MNHEY, CDR2 SVGEGT. The CDR3, as DNA: TGTGCCAGCAGTTACTCGGCAGGGGTGGAAAAACTGTTTTTT. It translates to CASSYSAGVEKLFF.

The chain joins TRBV6-5 to TRBJ1-5, with D uncertain. CDR1 and CDR2 from the germline V gene are MNHEY and SVGAGI. The CDR3 extends over 14 amino acids. The V end was cut by 8 bases, the J end by 0 bases, with 11 bases between. CDR3 region: CASGEGISNQPQHF. The CDR3 coding sequence is TGTGCCAGCGGGGAGGGCATTAGCAATCAGCCCCAGCATTTT.

For the CDR3, the DNA is TGTGCCAGCAGTGCCCTACAGGAACTTAATTCACCCCTCCACTTT. Translation gives CASSALQELNSPLHF. The rearrangement uses TRBV2 and TRBJ1-6; tentative D call: TRBD1 (5 bases). V gave up 4 bases and J gave up 6 bases, with 13 bases separating them. The CDR3 covers 15 residues. CDR1 and CDR2 (germline): SNHLY, FYNNEI.

V gene TRBV9 combines with J gene TRBJ2-1; 7 bases line up with TRBD2. CDR1 and CDR2 from the germline V gene are SGDLS and YYNGEE. V gave up 3 bases and J gave up 4 bases; unmatched junction bases: 4. The CDR3 covers 14 residues. The CDR3 sequence: CASSASGSYNEQFF. The CDR3 DNA sequence: TGTGCCAGCAGCGCTAGCGGATCATACAATGAGCAGTTCTTC.

This clone was detected a few times. Other DNA sequences of this sample code for an identical CDR3. This chain connects TRBV20-1 to TRBJ2-7; the D is unclear. The V end was cut by 3 bases, the J end by 0 bases, with 6 bases between. In germline, CDR1 is DFQATT, CDR2 SNEGSKA (reference sequence). This CDR3 is built from 12 residues. This CDR3 reads CSASLSSYEQYF. CDR3 sequence (DNA): TGCAGTGCTAGTCTGAGCTCCTACGAGCAGTACTTC.

The gene calls are TRBV11-2 and TRBJ1-1; a possible D gene is TRBD1 (5 bases). There are 13 residues in the CDR3. V lost 5 bases, J lost 2 bases, and 9 bases lay in between. Germline CDR1 and CDR2: SGHAT and FQNNGV. CDR3 amino acids: CASSPQGNTEAFF. CDR3 bases: TGTGCCAGCAGCCCGCAGGGTAACACTGAAGCTTTCTTT.

The J gene is TRBJ1-4, the V gene TRBV5-1, with a weak D call TRBD1 (6 bases). This CDR3 comprises 16 residues. Germline V lookup: CDR1 SGHRS, CDR2 YFSETQ. V shed 2 bases and J shed 0 bases, with 11 bases lying between them. The DNA for the CDR3 is TGCGCCAGCAGCTTCTCAGGGGTGACAACTAATGAAAAACTGTTTTTT. Its protein is CASSFSGVTTNEKLFF.